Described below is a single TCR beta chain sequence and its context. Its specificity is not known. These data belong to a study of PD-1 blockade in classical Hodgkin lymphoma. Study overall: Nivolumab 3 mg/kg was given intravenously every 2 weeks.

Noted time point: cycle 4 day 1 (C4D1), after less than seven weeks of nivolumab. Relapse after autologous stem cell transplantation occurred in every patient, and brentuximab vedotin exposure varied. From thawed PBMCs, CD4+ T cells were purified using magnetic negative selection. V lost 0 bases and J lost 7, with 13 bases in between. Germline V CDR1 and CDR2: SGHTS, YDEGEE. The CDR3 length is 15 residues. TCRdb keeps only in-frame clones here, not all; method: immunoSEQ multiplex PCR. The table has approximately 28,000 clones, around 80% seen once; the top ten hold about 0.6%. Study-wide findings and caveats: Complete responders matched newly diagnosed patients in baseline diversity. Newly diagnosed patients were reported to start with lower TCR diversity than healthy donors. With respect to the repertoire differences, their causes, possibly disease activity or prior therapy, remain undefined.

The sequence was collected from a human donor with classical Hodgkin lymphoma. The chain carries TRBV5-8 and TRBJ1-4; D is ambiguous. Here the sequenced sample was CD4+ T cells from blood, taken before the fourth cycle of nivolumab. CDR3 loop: CASSLGLGPVEKLFF. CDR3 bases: TGTGCCAGCAGCTTGGGTCTGGGTCCGGTTGAAAAACTGTTTTTT.